This TCR beta chain was recorded in a study of metastatic and nonmetastatic thyroid tumors. At the level of the study: Repertoire data that came from the blood and tumor or nodule tissue of malignant and benign thyroid patients were compared.

The table lists this clone with a few counts. The junction shows a germline mismatch at one end, possibly a read error. Original processing notes: A classifier of distant metastasis in papillary thyroid cancer was built from CDR3 differences (across clinicopathological groups). TCRdb reprocessed the PCR reads using MiXCR. These V and J calls originate from TCRdb's pipeline instead of the authors' own analysis. The sample consists of thousands of clones, 35% of them appearing once. Each patient went into thyroid surgery without having received any treatment. Germline values: CDR1 MDHEN, CDR2 SYDVKM. The CDR3 is made up of 16 amino acids.

This TCR was sampled from a female donor with papillary thyroid cancer or a benign thyroid nodule (not recorded which). Some clones in this sample may be carry-over from other donors' samples. Source material: tumor tissue. The chain is built from TRBV28 and TRBJ1-1; D perhaps matches TRBD1 (6 bases). The CDR3 nucleotides read TGTGCCAGCAGTAGGCACCCCGACAGGATGAACACTGAAGCCTTATTT. The encoded protein is CASSRHPDRMNTEALF. Full variable domain (rest looked up from reference TRBV28 and TRBJ1-1): DVKVTQSSRYLVKRTGEKVFLECVQDMDHENMFWYRQDPGLGLRLIYFSYDVKMKEKGDIPEGYSVSREKKERFSLILESASTNQTSMYLCASSRHPDRMNTEALFGQGTRLTVV.